This TCR beta chain was identified during a study of early T cells in non-severe SARS-CoV-2 infection (dated by TCRdb to the early 2020s). For the wider study: TCR sequencing used bulk RNA from unsorted whole blood, so alpha and beta chains could not be paired. Results the study describes overall, beyond this receptor: VDJdb matching was skewed toward anti-spike CD8 responses and likely underestimated virus-specific expansions by missing private and CD4 specificities.

This was a case-control study nested in a cohort of healthcare workers in London, UK, who had nasopharyngeal swab PCR tests and blood samples taken every week. Between 23 and 31 March 2020, the week of the UK lockdown, healthcare workers were enrolled and then followed up weekly for as long as 16 weeks. This clonotype was found a few times. Its antigen is still unknown. No much larger clonotype is one base removed from it; base qualities were not supplied. The CDR3 runs 15 amino acids, cysteine and phenylalanine included. The DNA shown is the 45-base CDR3, in frame from base 1. CDR1 and CDR2, looked up from the germline V gene (reference sequence), are DFQATT and SNEGSKA. V is clipped by 0 bases and J by 0 bases, and the sequence between their germline boundaries is 9 bases long. The library came from 5' RACE. TCRdb shows the sequencer as NextSeq 500. Unique molecular identifiers were attached to individual cDNA molecules in the TCR library protocol so that sequencing error and PCR bias could be corrected. Both TCR alpha and beta chains were sequenced, and tight co-correlation was observed between alpha and beta sequence abundances in each sample. In the authors' own workflow: Decombinator V4 was used to annotate TCR sequences for V gene, J gene and CDR3. Expanded TCRs were defined as changing significantly between any two time points under a Poisson model with p below 0.0001. TCR abundances were normalised to the total number of TCRs sequenced per sample and were expressed as counts per million. MAIT TCRs were defined by TRAV1-2 paired with TRAJ12, TRAJ20 or TRAJ33, and iNKT TCRs by TRAV10 paired with TRAJ18. VDJdb, accessed on 1 November 2021, was searched for TCRs annotated for CMV, EBV and SARS-CoV-2, and TCRs annotated for more than one antigen were excluded. Using fastp trimming at Q25 and MiXCR clonotype assembly, TCRdb reanalyzed the public sequencing data and kept in-frame beta chains. Every CDR3 protein is listed once, alongside the most common genes and DNA of its rows. The V and J calls follow TCRdb's processing rather than the paper's. This sample is represented by roughly 71,000 distinct CDR3 sequences; roughly 13% of them were singletons. 5.2% of the sample goes to the ten largest clones.

The receptor chain draws on TRBV20-1 and TRBJ1-5, with no confident D gene call. Sequencing was carried out using whole blood. The clonotype was recovered from an adult who was a healthcare worker with PCR-confirmed SARS-CoV-2 infection or an uninfected control (not recorded which). The nucleotide sequence reads TGCAGTGCTAGAGATCATTCCGGTAGCAATCAGCCCCAGCATTTT. This gives the protein CSARDHSGSNQPQHF.